This T cell receptor beta chain was captured by sequencing in a study of blood T cell repertoires in COVID-19. The protocol was immunoSEQ multiplex PCR, while the TCRdb copy is restricted to in-frame clones and leaves out a portion. The repertoire consists of 230,000 or so clones, with 85% occurring once and the leading ten covering 6.6%. The CDR3 has 15 residues. The V end was cut by 6 bases, the J end by 2 bases, with 16 bases between. CDR1 and CDR2 from the germline V gene are MNHEY and SMNVEV (reference sequence). The receptor was derived from a woman aged 50 to 60 who had been exposed to COVID-19. This chain links TRBV27 with TRBJ2-5; D perhaps matches TRBD1 (6 bases). The specimen sequenced was PBMCs or T cells enriched from blood (not recorded which). The CDR3 spells CASRKGLGTQETQYF. The CDR3 nucleotides read TGTGCCAGCAGAAAGGGGTTAGGGACACAAGAGACCCAGTACTTC.